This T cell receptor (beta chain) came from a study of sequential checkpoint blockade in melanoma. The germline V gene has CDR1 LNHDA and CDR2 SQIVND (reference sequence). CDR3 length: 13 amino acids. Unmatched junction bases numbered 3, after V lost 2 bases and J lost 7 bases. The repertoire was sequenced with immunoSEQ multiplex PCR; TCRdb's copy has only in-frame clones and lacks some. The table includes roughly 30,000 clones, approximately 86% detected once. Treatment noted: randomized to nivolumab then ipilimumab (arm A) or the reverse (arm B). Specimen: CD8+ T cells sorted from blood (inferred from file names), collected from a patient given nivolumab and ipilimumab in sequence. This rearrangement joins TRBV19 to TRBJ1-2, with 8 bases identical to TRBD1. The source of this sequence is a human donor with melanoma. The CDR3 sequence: CASSIQGASGYTF. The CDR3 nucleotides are TGTGCCAGTAGTATACAGGGGGCCAGTGGCTACACCTTC.